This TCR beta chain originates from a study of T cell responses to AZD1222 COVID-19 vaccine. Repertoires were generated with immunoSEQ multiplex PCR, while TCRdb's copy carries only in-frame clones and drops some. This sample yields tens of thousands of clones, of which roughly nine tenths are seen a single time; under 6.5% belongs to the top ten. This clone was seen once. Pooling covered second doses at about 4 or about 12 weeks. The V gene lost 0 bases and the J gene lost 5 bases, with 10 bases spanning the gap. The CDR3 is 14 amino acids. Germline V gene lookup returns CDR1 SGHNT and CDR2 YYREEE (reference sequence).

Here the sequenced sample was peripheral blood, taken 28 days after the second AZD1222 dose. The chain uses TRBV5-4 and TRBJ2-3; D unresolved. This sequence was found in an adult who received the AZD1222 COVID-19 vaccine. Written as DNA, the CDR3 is TGTGCCAGCAGCTTGGAGCTCATGAAAGATACGCAGTATTTT. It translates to CASSLELMKDTQYF.